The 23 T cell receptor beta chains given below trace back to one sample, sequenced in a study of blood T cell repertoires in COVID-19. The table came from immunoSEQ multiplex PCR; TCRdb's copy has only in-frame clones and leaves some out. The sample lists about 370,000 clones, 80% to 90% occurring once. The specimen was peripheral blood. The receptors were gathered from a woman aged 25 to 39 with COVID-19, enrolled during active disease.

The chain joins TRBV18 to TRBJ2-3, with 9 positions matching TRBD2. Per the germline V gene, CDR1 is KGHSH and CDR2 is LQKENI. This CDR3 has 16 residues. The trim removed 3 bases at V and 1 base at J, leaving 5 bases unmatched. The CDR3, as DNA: TGTGCCAGCTCACCTGTTAGCGGGAGTGGCACAGATACGCAGTATTTT. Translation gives CASSPVSGSGTDTQYF.

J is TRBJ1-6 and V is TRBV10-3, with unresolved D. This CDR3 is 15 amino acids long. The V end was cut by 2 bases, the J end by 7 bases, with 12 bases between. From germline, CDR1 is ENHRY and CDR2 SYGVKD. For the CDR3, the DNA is TGTGCCATCAGTGAGGCAGGCGGGGAAAATTCACCCCTCCACTTT. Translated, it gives CAISEAGGENSPLHF.

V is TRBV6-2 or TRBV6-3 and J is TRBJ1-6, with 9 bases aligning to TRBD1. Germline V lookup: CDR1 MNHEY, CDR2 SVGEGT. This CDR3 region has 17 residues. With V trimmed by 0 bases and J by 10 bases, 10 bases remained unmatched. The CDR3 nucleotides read TGTGCCAGCAGTTACTCTGGGACAGGGCTCTTTGGATCACCCCTCCACTTT. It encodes CASSYSGTGLFGSPLHF.

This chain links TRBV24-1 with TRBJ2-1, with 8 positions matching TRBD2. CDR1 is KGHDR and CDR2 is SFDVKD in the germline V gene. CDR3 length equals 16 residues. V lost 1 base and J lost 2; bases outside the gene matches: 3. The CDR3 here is CATSDFSGTPYNEQFF. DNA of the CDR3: TGTGCCACCAGTGATTTTAGCGGGACCCCCTACAATGAGCAGTTCTTC.

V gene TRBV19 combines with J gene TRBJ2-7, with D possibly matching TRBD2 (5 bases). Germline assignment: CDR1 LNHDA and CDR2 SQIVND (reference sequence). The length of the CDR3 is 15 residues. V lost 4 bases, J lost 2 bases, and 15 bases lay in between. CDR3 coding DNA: TGTGCCAGTAGTACAACCTCTTCGGGAACCTACGAGCAGTACGTC. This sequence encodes CASSTTSSGTYEQYV.

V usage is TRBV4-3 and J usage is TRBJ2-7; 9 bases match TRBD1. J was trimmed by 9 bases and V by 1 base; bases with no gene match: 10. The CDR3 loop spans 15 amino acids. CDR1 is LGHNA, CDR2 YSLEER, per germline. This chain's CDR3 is CASSQGTGASVGQYF. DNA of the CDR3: TGCGCCAGCAGCCAAGGGACAGGGGCGAGTGTCGGGCAGTACTTC.

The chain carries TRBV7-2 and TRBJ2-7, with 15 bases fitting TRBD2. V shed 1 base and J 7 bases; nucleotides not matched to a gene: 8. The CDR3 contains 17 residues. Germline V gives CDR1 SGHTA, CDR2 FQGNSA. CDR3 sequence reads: CASSLEGLAGGLLEQYF. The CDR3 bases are TGTGCCAGCAGCTTAGAGGGACTAGCGGGGGGCCTGTTGGAGCAGTACTTC.

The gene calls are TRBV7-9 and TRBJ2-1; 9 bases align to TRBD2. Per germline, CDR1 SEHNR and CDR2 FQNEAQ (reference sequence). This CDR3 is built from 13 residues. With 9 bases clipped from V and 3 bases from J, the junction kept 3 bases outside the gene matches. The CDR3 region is CASSGRSYNEQFF. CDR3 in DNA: TGTGCCAGTAGCGGGAGAAGCTACAATGAGCAGTTCTTC.

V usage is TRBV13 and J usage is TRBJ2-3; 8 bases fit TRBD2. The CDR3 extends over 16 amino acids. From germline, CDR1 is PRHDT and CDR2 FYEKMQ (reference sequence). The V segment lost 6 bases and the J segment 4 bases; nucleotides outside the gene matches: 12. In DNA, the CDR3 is TGTGCCAGCAGACCTCGGACTAGCCCCCCCCCAGATACGCAGTATTTT. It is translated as CASRPRTSPPPDTQYF.

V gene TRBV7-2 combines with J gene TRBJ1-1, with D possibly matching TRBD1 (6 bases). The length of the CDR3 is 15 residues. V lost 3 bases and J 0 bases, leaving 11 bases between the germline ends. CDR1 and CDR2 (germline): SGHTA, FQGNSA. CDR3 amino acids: CASSFRGSLNTEAFF. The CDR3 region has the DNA TGTGCCAGCAGCTTCAGGGGCAGTCTGAACACTGAAGCTTTCTTT. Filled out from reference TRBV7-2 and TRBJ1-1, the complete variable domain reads GAGVSQSPSNKVTEKGKDVELRCDPISGHTALYWYRQSLGQGLEFLIYFQGNSAPDKSGLPSDRFSAERTGGSVSTLTIQRTQQEDSAVYLCASSFRGSLNTEAFFGQGTRLTVV.

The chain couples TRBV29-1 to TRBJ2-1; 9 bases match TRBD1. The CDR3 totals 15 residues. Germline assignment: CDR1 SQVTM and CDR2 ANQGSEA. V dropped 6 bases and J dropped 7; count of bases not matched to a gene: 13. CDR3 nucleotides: TGCAGCGTCTCAGGGAACAGGGGGCTTTGGAATGAGCAGTTCTTC. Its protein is CSVSGNRGLWNEQFF.

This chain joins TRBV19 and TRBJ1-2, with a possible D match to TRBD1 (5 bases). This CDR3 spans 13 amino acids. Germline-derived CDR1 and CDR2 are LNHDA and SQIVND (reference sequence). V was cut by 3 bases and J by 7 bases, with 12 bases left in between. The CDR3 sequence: CASSIRGDFGYTF. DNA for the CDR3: TGTGCCAGTAGTATTCGGGGGGACTTTGGCTACACCTTC.

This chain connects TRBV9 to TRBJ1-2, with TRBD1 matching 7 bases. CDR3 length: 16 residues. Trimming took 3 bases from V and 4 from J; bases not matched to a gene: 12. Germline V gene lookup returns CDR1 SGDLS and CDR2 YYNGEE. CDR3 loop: CASSAGRGQGGYGYTF. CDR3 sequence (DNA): TGTGCCAGCAGCGCCGGGAGGGGGCAGGGAGGCTATGGCTACACCTTC.

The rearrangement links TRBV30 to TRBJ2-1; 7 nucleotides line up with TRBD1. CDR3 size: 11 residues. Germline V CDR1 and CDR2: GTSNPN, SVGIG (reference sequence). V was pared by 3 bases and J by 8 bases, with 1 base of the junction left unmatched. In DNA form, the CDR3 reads TGTGCCTGGAGAGGGGGCCATGAGCAGTTCTTC. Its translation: CAWRGGHEQFF.

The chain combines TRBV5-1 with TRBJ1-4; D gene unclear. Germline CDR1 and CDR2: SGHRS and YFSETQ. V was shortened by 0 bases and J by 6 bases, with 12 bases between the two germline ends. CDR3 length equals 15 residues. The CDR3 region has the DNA TGCGCCAGCAGCTTGGCCGGGTCCAGAGATGAAAAACTGTTTTTT. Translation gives CASSLAGSRDEKLFF.

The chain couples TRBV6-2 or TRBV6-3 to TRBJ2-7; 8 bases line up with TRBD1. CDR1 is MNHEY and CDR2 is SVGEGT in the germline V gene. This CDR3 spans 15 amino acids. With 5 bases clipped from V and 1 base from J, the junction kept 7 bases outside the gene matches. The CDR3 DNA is TGTGCCAGCAGTCCCCGGACAGGGTCTTCCTACGAGCAGTACTTC. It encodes CASSPRTGSSYEQYF.

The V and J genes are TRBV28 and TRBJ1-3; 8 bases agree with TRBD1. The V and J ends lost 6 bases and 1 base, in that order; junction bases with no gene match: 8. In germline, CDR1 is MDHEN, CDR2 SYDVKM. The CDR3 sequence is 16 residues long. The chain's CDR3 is CASRKQGVVSGNTIYF. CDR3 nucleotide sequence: TGTGCCAGCAGGAAACAGGGGGTTGTGTCTGGAAACACCATATATTTT.

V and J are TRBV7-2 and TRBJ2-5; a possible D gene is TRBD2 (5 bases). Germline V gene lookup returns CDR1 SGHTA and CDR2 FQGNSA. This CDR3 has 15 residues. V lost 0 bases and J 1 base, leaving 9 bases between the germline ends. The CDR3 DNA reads TGTGCCAGCAGCTTAGCGCGGCTAGCCCAAGAGACCCAGTACTTC. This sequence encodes CASSLARLAQETQYF.

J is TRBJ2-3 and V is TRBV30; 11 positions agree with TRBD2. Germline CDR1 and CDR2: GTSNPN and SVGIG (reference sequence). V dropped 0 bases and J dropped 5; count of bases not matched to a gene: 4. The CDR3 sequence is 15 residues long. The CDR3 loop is CAWSVLAGAEDTQYF. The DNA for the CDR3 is TGTGCCTGGAGTGTACTAGCGGGAGCGGAAGATACGCAGTATTTT.

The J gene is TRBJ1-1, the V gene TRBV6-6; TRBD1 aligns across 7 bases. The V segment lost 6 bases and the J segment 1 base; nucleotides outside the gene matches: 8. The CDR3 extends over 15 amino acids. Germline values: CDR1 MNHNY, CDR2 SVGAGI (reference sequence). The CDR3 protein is CASSLRQGGNTEAFF. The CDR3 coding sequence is TGTGCCAGCAGCCTTAGACAGGGCGGGAACACTGAAGCTTTCTTT.

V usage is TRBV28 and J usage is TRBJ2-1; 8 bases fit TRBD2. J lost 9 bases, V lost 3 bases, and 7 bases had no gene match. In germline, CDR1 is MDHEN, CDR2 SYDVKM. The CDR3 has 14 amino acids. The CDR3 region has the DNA TGTGCCAGCAGTTTCTTGGGCGGGGGGAGTGAGCAGTTCTTC. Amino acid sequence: CASSFLGGGSEQFF. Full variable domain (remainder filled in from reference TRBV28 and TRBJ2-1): DVKVTQSSRYLVKRTGEKVFLECVQDMDHENMFWYRQDPGLGLRLIYFSYDVKMKEKGDIPEGYSVSREKKERFSLILESASTNQTSMYLCASSFLGGGSEQFFGPGTRLTVL.

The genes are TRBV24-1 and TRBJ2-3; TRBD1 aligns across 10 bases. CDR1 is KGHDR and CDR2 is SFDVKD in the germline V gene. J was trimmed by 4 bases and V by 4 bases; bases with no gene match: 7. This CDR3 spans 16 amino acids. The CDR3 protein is CATSEPGQGRADTQYF. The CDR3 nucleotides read TGTGCCACCAGTGAACCGGGACAGGGGAGGGCAGATACGCAGTATTTT.

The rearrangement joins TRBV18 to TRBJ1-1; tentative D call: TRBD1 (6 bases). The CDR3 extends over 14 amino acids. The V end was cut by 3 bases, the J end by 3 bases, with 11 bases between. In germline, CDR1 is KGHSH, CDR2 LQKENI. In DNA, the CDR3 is TGTGCCAGCTCACCCCAGGGGACCGACACTGAAGCTTTCTTT. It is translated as CASSPQGTDTEAFF.